Listed below are T cell receptor beta chains from one sample, sequenced in a study of OX40 agonist ivuxolimab in advanced cancers. Assay used: immunoSEQ multiplex PCR; TCRdb lists only in-frame clones, some missing. The table shows under 40,000 clones, with roughly 90% occurring only once. The material was CD4+ or CD8+ T cells sorted from blood, obtained in a trial of the OX40 agonist ivuxolimab. The source is an adult with an advanced solid tumor such as melanoma, head and neck, liver or kidney cancer. CDR3s include the opening cysteine and the closing phenylalanine or tryptophan. D genes are given only for firm matches. Expanded clones get a size class; other rows say once, few or many, or leave the size out.

TGTGCCAGCAGCCGACAAGACCCGGACAGGGCCTACGAGCAGTACTTC | CASSRQDPDRAYEQYF | TRBJ2-7 | TRBV7-9 | TRBD1 | -
TGTGCCAGCAGTGGGACAGGGAGTGATGAAAAACTGTTTTTT | CASSGTGSDEKLFF | TRBJ1-4 | TRBV6-5 | TRBD1 | once
TGTGCCAGCAGCTTGGTCCCCTCAGGGGAGCTGTTTTTT | CASSLVPSGELFF | TRBJ2-2 | TRBV7-3 | - | -
TGTGCCTGGAGTGTGAGGGGTAGCCCAGCTAACTATGGCTACACCTTC | CAWSVRGSPANYGYTF | TRBJ1-2 | TRBV30 | - | -
TGTGCCAGCAGCTTATGGACTAGCGGGTTACACAATGAGCAGTTCTTC | CASSLWTSGLHNEQFF | TRBJ2-1 | TRBV7-6 | TRBD2 | few
TGTGCCAGCAGCCTCGGGACAGGGTTTTACAATGAGCAGTTCTTC | CASSLGTGFYNEQFF | TRBJ2-1 | TRBV27 | TRBD1 | -
TGTGCCAGCAGCGTAGTGCCAGGGATTAGCACAGATACGCAGTATTTT | CASSVVPGISTDTQYF | TRBJ2-3 | TRBV9 | - | -
TGTGCCAGCAGCTTAACAGGGGACTCCTACGAGCAGTACTTC | CASSLTGDSYEQYF | TRBJ2-7 | TRBV7-9 | TRBD1 | -
TGTGCCAGTAGTATAGTCGCTAGCGGGGGAGACGAGCAGTACTTC | CASSIVASGGDEQYF | TRBJ2-7 | TRBV19 | TRBD2 | once
TGTGCCAGCAGTCCTCTTGACAGGGTGAACACTGAAGCTTTCTTT | CASSPLDRVNTEAFF | TRBJ1-1 | TRBV27 | TRBD1 | -
TGTGCCACCAGCTCTCGTCCCGATACGCGGGAACAGGGTTTCAGAAACTATGGCTACACCTTC | CATSSRPDTREQGFRNYGYTF | TRBJ1-2 | TRBV15 | - | -
TGTGCCAGCAGCCGACTAGCGGAAGAGACCCAGTACTTC | CASSRLAEETQYF | TRBJ2-5 | TRBV2 | TRBD2 | -
TGTGCCAGTAGTCCACTAGCGGGGGGGTGGGAGACCCAGTACTTC | CASSPLAGGWETQYF | TRBJ2-5 | TRBV19 | TRBD2 | -
TGTGCCAGCAGCCGCGGACAGGGGGGAACAGATACGCAGTATTTT | CASSRGQGGTDTQYF | TRBJ2-3 | TRBV5-6 | TRBD1 | -
TGTGCCAGCAGCCAAGAGGGGACAGAGACTGAAGCTTTCTTT | CASSQEGTETEAFF | TRBJ1-1 | TRBV4-2 | TRBD1 | -
TGTGCCAGCAGTGATATGACAGTCTCCGAGCAGTACTTC | CASSDMTVSEQYF | TRBJ2-7 | TRBV2 | - | -
TGTGCCAGCAGTTTGGGGGAAGGGGGAGTGAGCCGCGGGAACACTGAAGCTTTCTTT | CASSLGEGGVSRGNTEAFF | TRBJ1-1 | TRBV28 | - | -
TGCGCCAGCAGCTTGGAGGGAATGGGTGAAAAACTGTTTTTT | CASSLEGMGEKLFF | TRBJ1-4 | TRBV5-1 | - | -
TGCGCCAGCAGCTTGGGGGGGCCGGACCTCTCTGGAAACACCATATATTTT | CASSLGGPDLSGNTIYF | TRBJ1-3 | TRBV5-1 | - | once
TGTGCCAGCAGCGGAGGGTGGAACACTGAAGCTTTCTTT | CASSGGWNTEAFF | TRBJ1-1 | TRBV9 | - | -
TGTGCCAGCAGCCTCGGACAGGGGGTCTACGAGCAGTACTTC | CASSLGQGVYEQYF | TRBJ2-7 | TRBV5-6 | TRBD1 | -
TGTGCCAGCAGCCCCGGACAGGGCATGAACACTGAAGCTTTCTTT | CASSPGQGMNTEAFF | TRBJ1-1 | TRBV7-9 | TRBD1 | -
TGTGCCTGGAGTCGGACCGTGGGCAATCAGCCCCAGCATTTT | CAWSRTVGNQPQHF | TRBJ1-5 | TRBV30 | - | -
TGTGCCTGGAGTGGCGACAGTAATCAGCCCCAGCATTTT | CAWSGDSNQPQHF | TRBJ1-5 | TRBV30 | - | -
TGTGCCAGCAGCTTTGCAGGGGGCGCTTATTACGAGCAGTACTTC | CASSFAGGAYYEQYF | TRBJ2-7 | TRBV28 | TRBD1 | -
TGTGCCAGCAGTTATCTAGGGAGGGTGAGCGCCGGGGAGCTGTTTTTT | CASSYLGRVSAGELFF | TRBJ2-2 | TRBV6-5 | TRBD2 | -
TGTGCCAGCAGCTCGGGACAGGAGGCCTACGAGCAGTACTTC | CASSSGQEAYEQYF | TRBJ2-7 | TRBV28 | TRBD1 | once
TGTGCCAGCAGATCAATAGGCTATGAGCAGTTCTTC | CASRSIGYEQFF | TRBJ2-1 | TRBV2 | - | -
TGTGCCAGCAGTTTAAGCGGGGGGCCCGGATTACACTTC | CASSLSGGPGLHF | TRBJ2-7 | TRBV27 | TRBD2 | -
TGCGCCAGCAGCTTGGAACTTTATCAGACCAATGAGCAGTTCTTC | CASSLELYQTNEQFF | TRBJ2-1 | TRBV5-1 | - | -
TGCGCCAGCAGTGAGTCGGTTCCAGGGCGGTACGAGCAGTACTTC | CASSESVPGRYEQYF | TRBJ2-7 | TRBV10-1 | - | -